The rows below give T cell receptor beta chains drawn from one sample of a study of identical twins. TCRdb passed the 5' RACE reads through MiXCR, listing each CDR3 protein once. Of about 700,000 distinct CDR3 sequences listed, approximately 9% are singletons. These records were also assigned to another study, of yellow fever vaccine responses in identical twins.

The specimen was PBMCs. All receptors come from a woman in her late teens or twenties in good health. Both conserved end residues are part of each CDR3. The D gene is left open where the match is weak. Rows may omit the clone size; those that give it use once, few, many or a size class.

D gene	clone size	J gene	V gene	CDR3 protein	CDR3 DNA
-	few	TRBJ2-7	TRBV4-3	CASSQDWGRGAYEQYF	TGCGCCAGCAGCCAAGATTGGGGCAGGGGGGCCTACGAGCAGTACTTC
TRBD2	-	TRBJ2-2	TRBV6-2/TRBV6-3	CASSRTSATGELFF	TGTGCCAGCAGTAGAACTAGCGCCACCGGGGAGCTGTTTTTT
-	-	TRBJ1-1	TRBV6-5	CASRRPNTEAFF	TGTGCCAGCAGACGACCCAACACTGAAGCTTTCTTT
-	-	TRBJ2-7	TRBV4-1	CASSQVAASSYEQYF	TGCGCCAGCAGCCAAGTGGCAGCCAGTTCCTACGAGCAGTACTTC
-	many	TRBJ2-2	TRBV5-1	CASSLTGYDDTGELFF	TGCGCCAGCAGCTTGACAGGGTATGATGACACCGGGGAGCTGTTTTTT
-	many	TRBJ2-2	TRBV12-3/TRBV12-4	CASGPGTAVTGELFF	TGTGCCAGCGGGCCCGGGACGGCCGTCACCGGGGAGCTGTTTTTT
TRBD2	-	TRBJ2-7	TRBV7-9	CASSPPGLNEQYF	TGTGCCAGCAGCCCACCGGGACTAAACGAGCAGTACTTC
-	many	TRBJ2-3	TRBV12-3/TRBV12-4	CASSFALRIDTQYF	TGTGCCAGCAGTTTTGCGCTTAGGATAGATACGCAGTATTTT
-	few	TRBJ1-1	TRBV7-9	CASSHDRIKMNTEAFF	TGTGCCAGCAGCCACGACAGGATAAAGATGAACACTGAAGCTTTCTTT
-	few	TRBJ1-1	TRBV2	CATILELNTEAFF	TGTGCCACCATACTTGAACTGAACACTGAAGCTTTCTTT
-	many	TRBJ2-7	TRBV7-9	CASSLEADYEQYF	TGTGCCAGCAGCTTAGAAGCAGACTACGAGCAGTACTTC
TRBD2	few	TRBJ2-1	TRBV11-1	CASSQNPGLAATYNEQFF	TGTGCCAGCAGTCAAAACCCCGGACTAGCGGCAACCTACAATGAGCAGTTCTTC
-	-	TRBJ1-1	TRBV12-3/TRBV12-4	CASRLFTTEAFF	TGTGCCAGCAGATTGTTCACCACTGAAGCTTTCTTT
-	many	TRBJ2-1	TRBV7-9	CASSLRPGAENGNEQFF	TGTGCCAGCAGCTTACGGCCCGGTGCGGAGAATGGCAATGAGCAGTTCTTC
-	many	TRBJ1-2	TRBV9	CASSADLGGGPPGYTF	TGTGCCAGCAGCGCCGATCTGGGGGGTGGCCCTCCTGGCTACACCTTC
-	-	TRBJ1-6	TRBV7-2	CASSLVKEPDSPLHF	TGTGCCAGCAGCTTAGTAAAGGAACCTGACTCACCCCTCCACTTT
TRBD1	many	TRBJ2-7	TRBV2	CASGPDRGHEQYF	TGTGCCAGTGGTCCCGACAGGGGACACGAGCAGTACTTC
-	-	TRBJ2-3	TRBV25-1	CASSPDITDTQYF	TGTGCCAGCAGCCCCGATATAACAGATACGCAGTATTTT
TRBD1	-	TRBJ2-2	TRBV20-1	CSATDQDRGYTGELFF	TGCAGTGCGACTGACCAGGACAGGGGTTACACCGGGGAGCTGTTTTTT
TRBD2	few	TRBJ2-1	TRBV20-1	CSAPPWASGSNEQFF	TGCAGTGCACCCCCGTGGGCTAGCGGGAGCAATGAGCAGTTCTTC
-	-	TRBJ2-2	TRBV6-2/TRBV6-3	CASRISAGELFF	TGTGCCAGCAGGATAAGCGCCGGGGAGCTGTTTTTT
-	few	TRBJ2-1	TRBV11-2	CASSLEFQQFF	TGTGCCAGCAGCTTAGAATTTCAGCAGTTCTTC
-	many	TRBJ2-2	TRBV12-3/TRBV12-4	CASSFNPNTGELFF	TGTGCCAGCAGTTTTAACCCTAACACCGGGGAGCTGTTTTTT
-	-	TRBJ1-6	TRBV5-5	CASSPLGTENSPLHF	TGTGCCAGCAGCCCCCTTGGGACGGAGAATTCACCCCTCCACTTT
TRBD2	few	TRBJ2-2	TRBV4-2	CASSGDSGGADTGELFF	TGTGCCAGCAGCGGAGATAGCGGGGGGGCCGACACCGGGGAGCTGTTTTTT
-	many	TRBJ2-3	TRBV12-3/TRBV12-4	CASSLVRATDTQYF	TGTGCCAGCAGTTTAGTACGGGCTACAGATACGCAGTATTTT
TRBD2	-	TRBJ2-4	TRBV27	CASSLISGGVSTPKNIQYF	TGTGCCAGCAGTTTAATCTCTGGGGGGGTCAGCACACCCAAAAACATTCAGTACTTC
-	few	TRBJ1-4	TRBV10-3	CAISVGGPAKLFF	TGTGCCATCAGTGTGGGGGGCCCTGCGAAACTGTTTTTT